Below, one TCR beta chain is given with its context. The data stem from a study of blood T cell repertoires in COVID-19. For the study at large: Material from acute and convalescent COVID-19 was sourced from the United States, Italy and Spain. The cDNA or gDNA used as material had been derived from T cells, B-cell-depleted T cells, or PBMCs.

CDR1 and CDR2 (germline): LNHDA, SQIVND (reference sequence). J was trimmed by 2 bases and V by 3 bases; bases with no gene match: 4. CDR3 length equals 15 residues. Original methodology: The authors estimated nucleated cell counts from reference gene primer amplification. TCRdb's table, derived via immunoSEQ multiplex PCR, lists solely in-frame clones and lacks some. V, J and clone size derive from that table, while D and trimming were established from the DNA sequence. This sample carries roughly 570,000 clones, 85% to 90% of them seen once, and the ten largest clones take less than 9%. Seattle-derived patients entered the study during active infection and were followed longitudinally.

The chain uses TRBV19 and TRBJ1-2; 9 bases are shared with TRBD1. The sequence derives from a woman aged 50 to 65 with COVID-19, enrolled during active disease. Sequencing was done on a sample of peripheral blood. The CDR3 DNA is TGTGCCAGTAGTATGCCGACAGGGGGGAACTATGGCTACACCTTC. This translates into CASSMPTGGNYGYTF.